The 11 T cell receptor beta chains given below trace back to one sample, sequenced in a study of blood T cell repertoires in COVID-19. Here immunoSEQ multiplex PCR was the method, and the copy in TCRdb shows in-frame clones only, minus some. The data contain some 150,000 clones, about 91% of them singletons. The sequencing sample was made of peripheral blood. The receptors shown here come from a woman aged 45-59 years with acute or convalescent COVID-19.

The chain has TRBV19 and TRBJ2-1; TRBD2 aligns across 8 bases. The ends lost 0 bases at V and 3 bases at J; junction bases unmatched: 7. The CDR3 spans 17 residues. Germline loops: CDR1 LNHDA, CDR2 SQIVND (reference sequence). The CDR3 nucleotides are TGTGCCAGTAGTATAGATGGAGGGGCGGGGGGCTACAATGAGCAGTTCTTC. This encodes CASSIDGGAGGYNEQFF.

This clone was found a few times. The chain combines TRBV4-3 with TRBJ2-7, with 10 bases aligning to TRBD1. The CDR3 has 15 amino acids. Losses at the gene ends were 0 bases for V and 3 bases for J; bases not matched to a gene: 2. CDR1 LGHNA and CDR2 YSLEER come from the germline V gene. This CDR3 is CASSQDWDRGYEQYF. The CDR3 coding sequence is TGCGCCAGCAGCCAAGATTGGGACAGGGGCTACGAGCAGTACTTC.

CDR3 amino acids: CASARDRGHQPQHF. Here the CDR3 DNA reads TGTGCCAGCGCGCGGGACAGGGGGCATCAGCCCCAGCATTTT. The chain recombines TRBV28 with TRBJ1-5; 12 bases match TRBD1. This CDR3 spans 14 amino acids. CDR1 MDHEN and CDR2 SYDVKM come from the germline V gene. The V gene end was trimmed by 8 bases and the J gene end by 5 bases; junction bases not matched to a gene: 4.

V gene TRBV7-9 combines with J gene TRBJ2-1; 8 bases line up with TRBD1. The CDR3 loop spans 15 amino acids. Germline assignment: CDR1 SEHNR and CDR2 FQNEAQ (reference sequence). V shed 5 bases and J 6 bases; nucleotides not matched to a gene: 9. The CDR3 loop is CASSIRGQGVNEQFF. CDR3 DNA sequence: TGTGCCAGCAGCATCAGGGGGCAGGGGGTCAATGAGCAGTTCTTC.

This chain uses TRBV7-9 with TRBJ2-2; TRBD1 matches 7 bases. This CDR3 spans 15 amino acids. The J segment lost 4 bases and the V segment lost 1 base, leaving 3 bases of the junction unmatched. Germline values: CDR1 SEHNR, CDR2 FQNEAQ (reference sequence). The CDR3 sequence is CASSLDPGGTGELFF. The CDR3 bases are TGTGCCAGCAGCTTAGATCCAGGGGGCACCGGGGAGCTGTTTTTT. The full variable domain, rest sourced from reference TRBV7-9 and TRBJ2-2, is DTGVSQNPRHKITKRGQNVTFRCDPISEHNRLYWYRQTLGQGPEFLTYFQNEAQLEKSRLLSDRFSAERPKGSFSTLEIQRTEQGDSAMYLCASSLDPGGTGELFFGEGSRLTVL.

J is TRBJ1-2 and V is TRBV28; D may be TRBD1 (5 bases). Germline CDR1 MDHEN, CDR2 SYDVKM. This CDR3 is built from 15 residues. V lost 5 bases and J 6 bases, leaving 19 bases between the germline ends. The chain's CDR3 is CASSPQGWVMDGYTF. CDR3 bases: TGTGCCAGCAGTCCCCAGGGTTGGGTTATGGATGGCTACACCTTC.

CDR3 loop: CSVEDRGRDTEAFF. In DNA form, the CDR3 reads TGCAGCGTTGAAGACAGGGGGCGAGACACTGAAGCTTTCTTT. This chain uses TRBV29-1 with TRBJ1-1, with 8 bases matching TRBD1. The V segment lost 0 bases and the J segment 3 bases; nucleotides outside the gene matches: 3. The CDR3 contains 14 residues. Germline CDR1 and CDR2: SQVTM and ANQGSEA.

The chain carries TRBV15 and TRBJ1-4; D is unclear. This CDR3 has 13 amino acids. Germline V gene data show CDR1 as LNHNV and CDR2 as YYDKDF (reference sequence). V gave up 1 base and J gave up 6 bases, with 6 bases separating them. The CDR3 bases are TGTGCCACCAGCAGAGGGCTCTATGAAAAACTGTTTTTT. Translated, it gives CATSRGLYEKLFF.

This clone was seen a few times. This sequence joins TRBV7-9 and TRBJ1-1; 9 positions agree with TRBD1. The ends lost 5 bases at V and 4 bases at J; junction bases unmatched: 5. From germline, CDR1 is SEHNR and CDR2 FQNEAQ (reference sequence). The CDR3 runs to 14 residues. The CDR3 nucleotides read TGTGCCAGCAGCACCGGACAGGGGCCCACTGAAGCTTTCTTT. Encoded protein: CASSTGQGPTEAFF.

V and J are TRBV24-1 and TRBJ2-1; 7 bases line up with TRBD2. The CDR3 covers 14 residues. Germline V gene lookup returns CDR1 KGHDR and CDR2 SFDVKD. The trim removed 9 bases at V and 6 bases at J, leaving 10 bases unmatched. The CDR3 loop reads CATSKTGGINEQFF. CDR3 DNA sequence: TGTGCCACCTCTAAAACCGGGGGGATCAATGAGCAGTTCTTC.

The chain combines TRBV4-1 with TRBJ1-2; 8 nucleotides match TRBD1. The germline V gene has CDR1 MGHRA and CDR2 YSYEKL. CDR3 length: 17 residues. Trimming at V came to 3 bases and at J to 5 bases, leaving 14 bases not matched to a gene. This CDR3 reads CASSHNPGAGGPYGYTF. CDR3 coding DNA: TGCGCCAGCAGCCACAACCCGGGGGCAGGGGGCCCATATGGCTACACCTTC.